The rows below give T cell receptor beta chains drawn from one sample of a study of early T cells in non-severe SARS-CoV-2 infection. TCRdb re-called the 5' RACE reads through MiXCR, storing one row per CDR3 protein. The sample yields about 100,000 distinct CDR3 sequences, approximately 13% seen once. Sequenced material: whole blood. The receptors were gathered from an adult who was a healthcare worker with PCR-confirmed SARS-CoV-2 infection or an uninfected control (not recorded which). Each CDR3 is given with its conserved first and last residue. The order of the fields is clone size, V gene, D gene, J gene, CDR3 DNA, CDR3 protein. A D gene is named only where the DNA matches it firmly. Not all rows give a size; the values are once, few, many and, for expanded clones, a class.

>few|TRBV5-1|.|TRBJ2-7
TGCGCCAGCAGCTTCACCGGACCTCCCTACGAGCAGTACTTC
CASSFTGPPYEQYF
>.|TRBV19|.|TRBJ2-3
TGTGCCAGTAGTGCCGGACAGATCACAGATACGCAGTATTTT
CASSAGQITDTQYF
>many|TRBV10-3|.|TRBJ2-7
TGTGCCATCAGTCCCTGGGGAGTAGACAGGTTACGAGAGATCTACGAGCAGTACTTC
CAISPWGVDRLREIYEQYF
>.|TRBV28|TRBD2|TRBJ2-3
TGTGCCAGCAGCTGGCCCACCGGCGGGACTACTCGTACAGATACGCAGTATTTT
CASSWPTGGTTRTDTQYF
>many|TRBV20-1|.|TRBJ2-1
TGCAGTGCTAGAGACGGGGGGCCCCTCGACAATGAGCAGTTCTTC
CSARDGGPLDNEQFF
>.|TRBV5-5|.|TRBJ2-3
TGTGCCAGCAGCTTAACCCAGGGGCTACAGGGCACAGATACGCAGTATTTT
CASSLTQGLQGTDTQYF
>many|TRBV10-1|.|TRBJ2-2
TGCGCCAGCAGTCCGAACAGCCGCCTAACCGGGGAGCTGTTTTTT
CASSPNSRLTGELFF
>.|TRBV6-5|.|TRBJ1-5
TGTGCCAGCAGTCGCAGGGGCGCCAATCAGCCCCAGCATTTT
CASSRRGANQPQHF
>.|TRBV28|TRBD1|TRBJ1-4
TGTGCCAGCGGCTCCGGGACAGATCGTGGTGAAAAACTGTTTTTT
CASGSGTDRGEKLFF
>.|TRBV4-1|.|TRBJ2-3
TGCGCCAGCAGAGGGACCTTCACAGATACGCAGTATTTT
CASRGTFTDTQYF
>many|TRBV12-3/TRBV12-4|TRBD2|TRBJ2-1
TGTGCCAGCAGCGCGCCGGATTGGGCGCGGGGGGCCTACAATGAGCAGTTCTTC
CASSAPDWARGAYNEQFF
>many|TRBV2|TRBD1|TRBJ1-5
TGTGCCAGCCGGGCGGGACAGGGCCATTATAGCAATCAGCCCCAGCATTTT
CASRAGQGHYSNQPQHF
>.|TRBV5-6|.|TRBJ2-7
TGTGCCAGCAGCTTGGAGGAGGGATTCTCCTACGAGCAGTACTTC
CASSLEEGFSYEQYF
>.|TRBV5-1|.|TRBJ1-1
TGCGCCAGCACTAGGGGGACTGGTGAAGCTTTCTTT
CASTRGTGEAFF
>.|TRBV5-1|TRBD1|TRBJ1-2
TGCGCCAGCAGCAAAGGGACAGCAGCTAACTATGGCTACACCTTC
CASSKGTAANYGYTF
>few|TRBV6-2/TRBV6-3|.|TRBJ2-7
TGTGCCAGCAGTTACCGCGGGCAGTACTTC
CASSYRGQYF
>many|TRBV27|.|TRBJ2-7
TGTGCCAGCAGTTCCCTTACGGACCTCTACGAGCAGTACTTC
CASSSLTDLYEQYF
>few|TRBV12-3/TRBV12-4|.|TRBJ2-1
TGTGCCAGCAGTTTCGTGAGGGAGCAGTTCTTC
CASSFVREQFF
>.|TRBV29-1|TRBD2|TRBJ2-4
TGCAGCGTTGTGGCGGGGGGGCGAGCCAAAAACATTCAGTACTTC
CSVVAGGRAKNIQYF
>few|TRBV20-1|TRBD1|TRBJ1-1
TGCAGTGCAGGGATGGGACAGGACGTCGTAGCTCTCTTT
CSAGMGQDVVALF
>few|TRBV29-1|TRBD2|TRBJ2-5
TGCAGCCTCAATCCCTCGGGAGGGTGCAGAGAGACCCAGTACTTC
CSLNPSGGCRETQYF
>many|TRBV9|.|TRBJ1-3
TGTGCCAGCAGCCCTACTGGAAACACCATATATTTT
CASSPTGNTIYF
>.|TRBV28|.|TRBJ1-1
TGTGCCAGCAGTCCCCTCCGGGGGTCGGCCACTGAAGCTTTCTTT
CASSPLRGSATEAFF
>many|TRBV7-9|.|TRBJ1-1
TGTGCCAGCAGCAGGAGGGTGGGGGACACTGAAGCTTTCTTT
CASSRRVGDTEAFF
>few|TRBV7-9|.|TRBJ2-7
TGTGCCAGCAGCCCCTCCCCCACGGGGGCGGGCGAGCAGTACTTC
CASSPSPTGAGEQYF
>.|TRBV14|TRBD1|TRBJ2-3
TGTGCCAGCAGCCCCTGGGGACAGGGGGTGGCCGGCACAGATACGCAGTATTTT
CASSPWGQGVAGTDTQYF
>once|TRBV19|TRBD1|TRBJ1-1
TGTGCCACCGCGACGTATCCTCAGGGGGGACACACTGAAGCTTTCTTT
CATATYPQGGHTEAFF
>few|TRBV29-1|.|TRBJ2-7
TGCAGCGTTGGAGGGGATCGCGAGCAGTACTTC
CSVGGDREQYF
>many|TRBV7-3|TRBD1|TRBJ2-6
TGTGCCAGCACTCGGGACAGAGCCTCTGGGGCCAACGTCCTGACTTTC
CASTRDRASGANVLTF
>few|TRBV6-1|.|TRBJ1-2
TGTGCCAGCAGTGAAGCGAATTTAGGGCAGGGCCGTGGCTACACCTTC
CASSEANLGQGRGYTF
>.|TRBV5-1|TRBD1|TRBJ2-3
TGCGCCAGCAGCTACCAGGGGGCCTCCACAGATACGCAGTATTTT
CASSYQGASTDTQYF
>.|TRBV7-9|TRBD1|TRBJ2-3
TGTGCCAGCAGCTTAGGGACAGGGGATACGCAGTATTTT
CASSLGTGDTQYF
>few|TRBV28|.|TRBJ2-3
TGTGCCAGCAGGGAAGGGACAAGCACAGATACGCAGTATTTT
CASREGTSTDTQYF
>many|TRBV29-1|.|TRBJ2-3
TGCAGCGTTGGGACAGCGAATACAGATACGCAGTATTTT
CSVGTANTDTQYF
>.|TRBV29-1|.|TRBJ1-2
TGCAGCGTTGTTGGGGGTAGGAATGGCTACACCTTC
CSVVGGRNGYTF
>few|TRBV2|.|TRBJ2-7
TGTGCCAGCAGTCCGGTCTCCTACGAGCAGTACTTC
CASSPVSYEQYF
>.|TRBV6-5|TRBD2|TRBJ2-2
TGTGCCAGCAGCCTACTAGCGGGGGGGCCGACCGGGGAGCTGTTTTTT
CASSLLAGGPTGELFF
>few|TRBV11-2|.|TRBJ2-5
TGTGCCAGCAGACGAATACGGAACCAAGAGACCCAGTACTTC
CASRRIRNQETQYF
>many|TRBV7-2|.|TRBJ1-1
TGTGCCAGCAGCCCAGCAATCAACACTGAAGCTTTCTTT
CASSPAINTEAFF
>few|TRBV29-1|.|TRBJ2-5
TGCAGCGTTGATAGGCAGCTCCAAGAGACCCAGTACTTC
CSVDRQLQETQYF
>many|TRBV9|TRBD2|TRBJ2-1
TGTGCCAGCAGCGTAGTGAGCGGGGGGGACCCAGAGCAGTTCTTC
CASSVVSGGDPEQFF
>many|TRBV7-2|.|TRBJ1-2
TGTGCCAGCAGCTTAATTTCGGCTTATGGCTACACCTTC
CASSLISAYGYTF
>many|TRBV7-9|TRBD1|TRBJ1-1
TGTGCCAGCAGCCCAACCGGGACAGGGGTCCTCATGAACACTGAAGCTTTCTTT
CASSPTGTGVLMNTEAFF
>many|TRBV27|.|TRBJ2-2
TGTGCCAGCAGTTCCTACTTCACGGGTAACACCGGGGAGCTGTTTTTT
CASSSYFTGNTGELFF
>many|TRBV11-2|.|TRBJ2-1
TGTGCCAGCACCACCGTAATGACGATCTCCTACAATGAGCAGTTCTTC
CASTTVMTISYNEQFF
>many|TRBV7-6|.|TRBJ1-1
TGTGCCAGCAGCTTAGGGGGGGTAAGGAACACTGAAGCTTTCTTT
CASSLGGVRNTEAFF